This TCR beta chain was retrieved from a study of cytomegalovirus exposure and HLA in healthy donors. Only a few counts were recorded for this clone. Researchers ran the PCR with 60 Vbeta and 13 Jbeta primers. The protocol was immunoSEQ multiplex PCR, while the TCRdb copy is restricted to in-frame clones and leaves out a portion. The table has 100,000 to 150,000 clones, about 8.5% seen once; the top ten hold under 5.5%. The source is a man aged 40-50 years in good health and CMV-seronegative. The specimen sequenced was PBMCs.

The CDR3 spells CASSQEDREYSPLHF. Written as DNA, the CDR3 is TGCGCCAGCAGCCAAGAAGACAGGGAATATTCACCCCTCCACTTT. The chain recombines TRBV4-1 with TRBJ1-6, with 7 positions matching TRBD1. V lost 0 bases to trimming and J lost 8 bases; unmatched junction nucleotides: 4. This CDR3 spans 15 amino acids. The germline CDR1 and CDR2 sequences are MGHRA and YSYEKL.